These 18 T cell receptor beta chains came from one sample sequenced in a study of TIL therapy for anti-PD-1-resistant metastatic lung cancer. Sequencing used immunoSEQ v3. Repertoires were generated with immunoSEQ multiplex PCR, while TCRdb's copy carries only in-frame clones and drops some. The sample contains under 100,000 clones, about three fifths of which appear only once. As for time point: pre-treatment sample, taken before nivolumab and TIL therapy. The tumor samples were excised metastases, mostly pleural nodules or supraclavicular lymph nodes. The sequenced sample was tumor tissue, obtained at baseline. The source of these receptors is a person aged 25-79 years with non-small cell lung cancer.

The rearrangement links TRBV25-1 to TRBJ2-1; TRBD2 matches at 7 bases. V lost 4 bases and J lost 5; bases outside the gene matches: 5. The CDR3 loop spans 14 amino acids. Germline V gives CDR1 MGHDK, CDR2 SYGVNS. CDR3 nucleotide sequence: TGTGCCAGCAGTGGGGGGGGTCGGGACAATGAGCAGTTCTTC. Translated: CASSGGGRDNEQFF.

CDR3 nucleotides: TGTGCCAGCAGTCCCGGCCCCCCGGTGGGGACCCAGTACTTC. As protein: CASSPGPPVGTQYF. V and J are TRBV2 and TRBJ2-5; D remains unclear. V gave up 5 bases and J gave up 7 bases, with 17 bases separating them. The V gene's germline CDR1 is SNHLY and CDR2 FYNNEI. The CDR3 is 14 amino acids.

This rearrangement joins TRBV5-1 to TRBJ1-5, with TRBD1 as a possible D gene (6 bases). The ends were cut back, 1 base at V and 5 bases at J, with 13 bases in the middle. In germline, CDR1 is SGHRS, CDR2 YFSETQ. The CDR3 has 15 amino acids. Written as DNA, the CDR3 is TGCGCCAGCAGCTTGACAGGGAAGAGGGATCAGCCCCAGCATTTT. It is translated as CASSLTGKRDQPQHF.

The chain is built from TRBV4-1 and TRBJ1-2; 7 bases line up with TRBD1. Germline trimming cut 0 bases from V and 4 bases from J; bases unmatched to any gene: 5. There are 15 residues in the CDR3. Looked up from germline, CDR1 is MGHRA and CDR2 is YSYEKL. CDR3 sequence: CASSQDWDSRYGYTF. DNA of the CDR3: TGCGCCAGCAGCCAAGATTGGGACAGTCGCTATGGCTACACCTTC.

V and J are TRBV7-6 and TRBJ2-2, with TRBD2 identical over 7 bases. Unmatched junction bases numbered 11, after V lost 7 bases and J lost 6 bases. CDR3 length: 15 amino acids. CDR1 and CDR2 from the germline V gene are SGHVS and FNYEAQ. The CDR3 reads CASIGAAGVSGELFF. The CDR3, as DNA: TGTGCCAGCATCGGGGCGGCGGGAGTATCCGGGGAGCTGTTTTTT.

The chain is built from TRBV6-5 and TRBJ1-1; D uncertain. The CDR3 sequence is 13 residues long. CDR1 and CDR2 (germline): MNHEY, SVGAGI. V was cut by 6 bases and J by 4 bases, with 12 bases left in between. For the CDR3, the DNA is TGTGCCAGCAGCGGGCGGGTCGGCACTGAAGCTTTCTTT. This sequence encodes CASSGRVGTEAFF.

The V call is TRBV10-3, the J call TRBJ1-6, with 7 nucleotides matching TRBD1. The CDR3 extends over 15 amino acids. With 11 bases clipped from V and 5 bases from J, the junction kept 12 bases outside the gene matches. The germline V gene has CDR1 ENHRY and CDR2 SYGVKD. CDR3 protein: CAAARTGTDNSPLHF. CDR3 DNA: TGTGCCGCTGCTCGAACCGGGACAGATAATTCACCCCTCCACTTT.

A few counts support this clone. The chain recombines TRBV7-8 with TRBJ1-5; 7 bases are shared with TRBD1. The CDR3 covers 18 residues. J lost 0 bases, V lost 5 bases, and 13 bases had no gene match. Germline CDR1 SGHVS, CDR2 FQNEAQ. CDR3: CASSPRAHTGASNQPQHF. The DNA for the CDR3 is TGTGCCAGCAGCCCGAGGGCCCACACAGGGGCTAGCAATCAGCCCCAGCATTTT.

This clone was observed a few times. This chain connects TRBV7-9 to TRBJ1-6; TRBD1 might be the D (5 bases). The germline V gene has CDR1 SEHNR and CDR2 FQNEAQ (reference sequence). Trimming took 7 bases from V and 8 from J, leaving 15 bases between them. The CDR3 is 14 amino acids. CDR3 amino acids: CASIPEGADSPLHF. Here the CDR3 DNA reads TGTGCCAGCATCCCGGAAGGGGCGGATTCACCCCTCCACTTT.

V usage is TRBV7-8 and J usage is TRBJ2-3; TRBD2 matches at 10 bases. CDR1 and CDR2 from the germline V gene are SGHVS and FQNEAQ. The CDR3 has 16 amino acids. The ends lost 3 bases at V and 4 bases at J; junction bases unmatched: 7. The CDR3 region is CASSFQAGGPADTQYF. DNA of the CDR3: TGTGCCAGCAGCTTCCAAGCGGGGGGGCCCGCAGATACGCAGTATTTT.

This clone was observed a handful of times. The chain recombines TRBV15 with TRBJ1-5, with D hard to call. Trimming cost V 0 bases and J 3 bases, with 15 bases left between them. The CDR3 length is 17 residues. Germline lookup yields CDR1 LNHNV and CDR2 YYDKDF (reference sequence). CDR3 nucleotides: TGTGCCACCAGCAGAGATCTTCGGGGTGGAACCAATCAGCCCCAGCATTTT. This sequence encodes CATSRDLRGGTNQPQHF.

The chain recombines TRBV7-2 with TRBJ2-3, with TRBD2 matching 8 bases. V lost 2 bases and J lost 4; bases outside the gene matches: 2. This CDR3 is built from 14 residues. Looked up from germline, CDR1 is SGHTA and CDR2 is FQGNSA. The CDR3 loop reads CASSLNGGADTQYF. The CDR3 nucleotides read TGTGCCAGCAGCTTAAACGGGGGGGCAGATACGCAGTATTTT.

This clone was seen a handful of times. The V gene is TRBV5-1, the J gene TRBJ2-1; 12 bases map to TRBD2. Germline V CDR1 and CDR2: SGHRS, YFSETQ. Unmatched junction bases numbered 3, after V lost 1 base and J lost 4 bases. This CDR3 is built from 16 residues. In nucleotides, the CDR3 is TGCGCCAGCAGCTTGAACCTAGCGGGGGGGTACAATGAGCAGTTCTTC. As protein: CASSLNLAGGYNEQFF.

The V call is TRBV29-1, the J call TRBJ1-1, with a tentative D call TRBD1 (6 bases). V was cut by 7 bases and J by 9 bases, with 21 bases left in between. The V gene's germline CDR1 is SQVTM and CDR2 ANQGSEA. This CDR3 has 13 amino acids. CDR3 in amino acids: CSAEGDSVSQAFF. The CDR3, as DNA: TGCAGCGCCGAGGGGGATTCGGTCAGCCAAGCTTTCTTT.

V is TRBV6-6 and J is TRBJ2-3; 8 positions agree with TRBD1. Germline V gene data show CDR1 as MNHNY and CDR2 as SVGAGI (reference sequence). V shed 5 bases, J shed 3 bases, and the junction held 13 bases outside the gene matches. The CDR3 sequence is 17 residues long. Here the CDR3 reads CASSRQGPWSGTDTQYF. In DNA form, the CDR3 reads TGTGCCAGCAGTCGACAGGGGCCGTGGTCCGGGACAGATACGCAGTATTTT.

This chain connects TRBV30 to TRBJ2-7; TRBD2 aligns across 9 bases. Germline assignment: CDR1 GTSNPN and CDR2 SVGIG (reference sequence). V shed 2 bases and J 4 bases; nucleotides not matched to a gene: 3. This CDR3 contains 13 residues. CDR3 sequence reads: CAWSYSGGYEQYF. CDR3 nucleotide sequence: TGTGCCTGGAGTTATAGCGGGGGTTACGAGCAGTACTTC.

V gene TRBV7-3 combines with J gene TRBJ2-3, with 8 bases that match TRBD1. Germline values: CDR1 SGHTA, CDR2 FQGTGA. V lost 5 bases to trimming and J lost 2 bases; unmatched junction nucleotides: 6. The CDR3 spans 15 residues. CDR3 in DNA: TGTGCCAGCAGCCGTGGGACAGGCCCCACAGATACGCAGTATTTT. It specifies CASSRGTGPTDTQYF.

This clone was observed a handful of times. The genes are TRBV7-3 and TRBJ1-2, with 10 bases identical to TRBD1. The trim removed 4 bases at V and 6 bases at J, leaving 11 bases unmatched. This CDR3 contains 16 residues. Germline V gene data show CDR1 as SGHTA and CDR2 as FQGTGA. CDR3 in amino acids: CASSWTGGTTRDGYTF. The CDR3 nucleotides are TGTGCCAGCAGCTGGACAGGGGGTACAACCAGAGATGGCTACACCTTC.